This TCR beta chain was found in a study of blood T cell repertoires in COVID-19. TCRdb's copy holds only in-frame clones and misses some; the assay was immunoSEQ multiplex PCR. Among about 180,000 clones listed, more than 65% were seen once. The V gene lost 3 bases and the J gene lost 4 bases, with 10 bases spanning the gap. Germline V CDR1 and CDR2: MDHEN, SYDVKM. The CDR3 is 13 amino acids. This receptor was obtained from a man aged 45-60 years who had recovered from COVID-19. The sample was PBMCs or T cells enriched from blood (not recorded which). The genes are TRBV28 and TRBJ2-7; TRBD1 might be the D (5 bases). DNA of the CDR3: TGTGCCAGCAGTTTTAGGGGATGGTACGAGCAGTACTTC. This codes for CASSFRGWYEQYF. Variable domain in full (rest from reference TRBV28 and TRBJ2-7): DVKVTQSSRYLVKRTGEKVFLECVQDMDHENMFWYRQDPGLGLRLIYFSYDVKMKEKGDIPEGYSVSREKKERFSLILESASTNQTSMYLCASSFRGWYEQYFGPGTRLTVT.